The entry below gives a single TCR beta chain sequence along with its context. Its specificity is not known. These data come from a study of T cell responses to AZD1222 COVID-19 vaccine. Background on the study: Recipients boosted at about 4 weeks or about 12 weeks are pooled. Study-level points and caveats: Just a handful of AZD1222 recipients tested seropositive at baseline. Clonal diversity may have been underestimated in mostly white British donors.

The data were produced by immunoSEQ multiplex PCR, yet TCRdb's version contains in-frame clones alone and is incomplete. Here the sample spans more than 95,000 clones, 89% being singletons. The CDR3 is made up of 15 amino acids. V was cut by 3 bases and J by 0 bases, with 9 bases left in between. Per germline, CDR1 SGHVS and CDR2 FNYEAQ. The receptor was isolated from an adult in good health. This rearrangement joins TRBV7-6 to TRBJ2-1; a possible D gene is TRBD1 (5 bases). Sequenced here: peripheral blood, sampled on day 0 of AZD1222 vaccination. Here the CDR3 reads CASSFKDSSYNEQFF. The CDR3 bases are TGTGCCAGCAGCTTCAAAGACAGCTCCTACAATGAGCAGTTCTTC.